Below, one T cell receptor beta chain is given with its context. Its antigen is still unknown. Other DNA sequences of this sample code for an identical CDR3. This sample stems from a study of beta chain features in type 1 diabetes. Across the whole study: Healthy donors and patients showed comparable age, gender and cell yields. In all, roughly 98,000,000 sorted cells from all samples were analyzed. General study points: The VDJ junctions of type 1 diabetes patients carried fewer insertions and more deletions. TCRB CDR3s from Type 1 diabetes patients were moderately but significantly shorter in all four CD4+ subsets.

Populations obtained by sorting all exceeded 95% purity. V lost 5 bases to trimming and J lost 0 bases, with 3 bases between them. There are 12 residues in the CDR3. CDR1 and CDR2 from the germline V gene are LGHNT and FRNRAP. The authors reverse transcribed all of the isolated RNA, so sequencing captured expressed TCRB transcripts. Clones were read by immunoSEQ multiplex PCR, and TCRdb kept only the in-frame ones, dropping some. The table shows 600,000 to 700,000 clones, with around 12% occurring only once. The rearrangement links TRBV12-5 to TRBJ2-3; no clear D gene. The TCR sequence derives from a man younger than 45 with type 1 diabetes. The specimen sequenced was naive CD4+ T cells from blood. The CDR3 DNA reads TGTGCTAGTGGTCTGAGCACAGATACGCAGTATTTT. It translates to CASGLSTDTQYF.